This T cell receptor beta chain comes out of a study of regulatory T cells in long-lasting Graves disease. General observations from the study: Sampling was limited to peripheral blood rather than thyroid tissue. New patients shared roughly 960 public clonotypes, and persistent patients shared more, with under 3,500.

CDR3-region Arm-PCR and iRepertoire HTBI primers produced the TCR beta libraries. TCRdb redid the calling of the multiplex PCR reads with MiXCR, one entry per CDR3 protein. The sample has just over 600,000 distinct CDR3 sequences, about 15% seen once. This clonotype was recorded at least ten times. Its specificity is not known. The time point is: newly diagnosed GD, antithyroid drugs for less than 3 months. Researchers made the TCR library from RNA that was extracted from PBMCs. V lost 5 bases and J lost 7, with 16 bases in between. CDR1 and CDR2 from the germline V gene are MNHEY and SMNVEV (reference sequence). The CDR3 runs 14 residues. These data were likewise used in another study, on T cells in Graves' hyperthyroidism and ophthalmopathy.

The origin of this receptor is a woman aged 30 to 39 with Graves disease. The source was peripheral blood mononuclear cells (PBMCs), collected at new diagnosis, from a patient treated with antithyroid drugs. The chain couples TRBV27 to TRBJ2-3; tentative D call: TRBD1 (6 bases). CDR3 protein: CASSPPGTRYTQYF. CDR3 in DNA: TGTGCCAGCAGTCCCCCCGGGACAAGATATACGCAGTATTTT.